This is a list of T cell receptor beta chains from one sample in a study of cytomegalovirus exposure and HLA in healthy donors. TCRdb's table, derived via immunoSEQ multiplex PCR, lists solely in-frame clones and lacks some. The table records about 190,000 clones, around 86% of them present only once. The source material was PBMCs. Receptor source: a woman aged 18-29 years in good health and CMV-seronegative. The CDR3 runs from the conserved cysteine through the conserved F or W. D genes are given only for firm matches. Not all rows give a size; the values are once, few, many and, for expanded clones, a class.

V	J	D	size	CDR3	DNA
TRBV7-9	TRBJ2-3	TRBD2	-	CASSPRTSTASTDTQYF	TGTGCCAGCAGCCCACGGACTAGCACGGCTAGCACAGATACGCAGTATTTT
TRBV6-1	TRBJ1-2	-	-	CASSFRGHDYGYTF	TGTGCCAGCAGTTTTCGCGGTCACGACTATGGCTACACCTTC
TRBV9	TRBJ2-2	TRBD2	-	CASSISGLAGGNTGELFF	TGTGCCAGCAGCATCTCGGGACTAGCGGGGGGAAACACCGGGGAGCTGTTTTTT
TRBV27	TRBJ1-5	TRBD1	-	CASSPNRGPPFYQPQHF	TGTGCCAGCAGTCCGAACAGGGGGCCTCCCTTTTATCAGCCCCAGCATTTT
TRBV12-5	TRBJ2-2	-	-	CASGHRENTGELFF	TGTGCTAGTGGCCACAGGGAAAACACCGGGGAGCTGTTTTTT
TRBV7-6	TRBJ2-7	TRBD1	-	CASSLTQGKGYEQYF	TGTGCCAGCAGCTTAACACAGGGGAAGGGCTACGAGCAGTACTTC
TRBV15	TRBJ2-6	-	few	CATSRDREGANVLTF	TGTGCCACCAGCAGAGATCGGGAGGGGGCCAACGTCCTGACTTTC
TRBV9	TRBJ1-1	-	-	CASSVTENTEAFF	TGTGCCAGCAGCGTAACAGAGAACACTGAAGCTTTCTTT
TRBV6-5	TRBJ2-7	TRBD1	-	CASSPLTGAFYEQYF	TGTGCCAGCAGCCCCCTGACAGGGGCTTTCTACGAGCAGTACTTC
TRBV5-6	TRBJ1-2	TRBD1	-	CASSSYIGTANYGYTF	TGTGCCAGCAGCTCCTATATTGGGACAGCCAACTATGGCTACACCTTC
TRBV27	TRBJ1-1	-	-	CASSYFGRANTEAFF	TGTGCCAGCAGTTATTTCGGGCGGGCGAACACTGAAGCTTTCTTT
TRBV12-5	TRBJ1-5	TRBD1	-	CASGLGQGAGQPQHF	TGTGCTAGTGGTTTGGGACAGGGGGCCGGTCAGCCCCAGCATTTT
TRBV7-9	TRBJ2-1	-	once	CASSLAGDFEQFF	TGTGCCAGCAGCTTAGCGGGAGATTTTGAGCAGTTCTTC
TRBV28	TRBJ2-5	TRBD1	-	CATERQGQETQYF	TGTGCCACTGAACGACAGGGTCAAGAGACCCAGTACTTC
TRBV4-1	TRBJ2-5	-	-	CASSQEIVETQYF	TGCGCCAGCAGCCAAGAGATAGTGGAGACCCAGTACTTC
TRBV30	TRBJ2-4	TRBD1	-	CAWNRGAGGLDIQYF	TGTGCCTGGAATAGGGGGGCAGGGGGCTTGGACATTCAGTACTTC
TRBV6-5	TRBJ2-7	-	few	CASRVLSSYEQYF	TGTGCCAGCAGAGTACTGAGCTCCTACGAGCAGTACTTC
TRBV28	TRBJ2-7	TRBD2	-	CASRGEREGPYEQYF	TGTGCCAGCAGGGGGGAGCGGGAGGGCCCCTACGAGCAGTACTTC
TRBV5-1	TRBJ1-2	TRBD1	-	CASAGQGGDYGYTF	TGCGCCAGCGCCGGACAGGGAGGGGACTATGGCTACACCTTC
TRBV6-5	TRBJ2-7	-	-	CASSYAVTYEQYF	TGTGCCAGCAGTTATGCGGTTACCTACGAGCAGTACTTC
TRBV19	TRBJ2-2	-	-	CATSWGVAGELFF	TGTGCCACAAGCTGGGGGGTGGCCGGGGAGCTGTTTTTT
TRBV6-6	TRBJ2-1	-	-	CASSSTYNEQFF	TGTGCCAGCAGCAGTACCTACAATGAGCAGTTCTTC
TRBV10-2	TRBJ2-4	TRBD2	-	CASRALAGEPRDIQYF	TGCGCCAGCAGGGCACTAGCGGGGGAGCCTAGAGACATTCAGTACTTC
TRBV2	TRBJ2-5	TRBD2	-	CASRIGLAEETQYF	TGTGCCAGCAGAATCGGGCTAGCGGAAGAGACCCAGTACTTC
TRBV5-1	TRBJ2-5	TRBD2	-	CASRRTSGQETQYF	TGCGCCAGCAGGAGGACTAGCGGCCAAGAGACCCAGTACTTC
TRBV6-1	TRBJ1-6	-	-	CASSEELFSPLHF	TGTGCCAGCAGTGAAGAACTTTTTTCACCCCTCCACTTT
TRBV28	TRBJ2-3	TRBD2	-	CASSLLGLAGASTDTQYF	TGTGCCAGCAGTTTATTAGGACTAGCGGGGGCTAGCACAGATACGCAGTATTTT
TRBV7-2	TRBJ2-3	-	-	CASSLVPQGKTDTQYF	TGTGCCAGCAGCTTAGTTCCACAGGGTAAAACAGATACGCAGTATTTT
TRBV9	TRBJ1-5	TRBD1	-	CVMDRGWDSNQPQHF	TGTGTCATGGACAGGGGATGGGATAGCAATCAGCCCCAGCATTTT
TRBV6-5	TRBJ1-6	-	once	CASRTGSYNSPLHF	TGTGCCAGCAGGACAGGCTCCTATAATTCACCCCTCCACTTT
TRBV2	TRBJ2-2	TRBD2	-	CASSGGTSRRSGELFF	TGTGCCAGCAGCGGGGGGACTAGCCGTCGCTCCGGGGAGCTGTTTTTT
TRBV27	TRBJ2-1	TRBD2	-	CASSRAGGVYNEQFF	TGTGCCAGCAGCAGAGCGGGGGGAGTGTACAATGAGCAGTTCTTC
TRBV7-2	TRBJ2-1	TRBD2	-	CASSSSGSREQFF	TGTGCCAGCAGCTCTAGCGGGAGTCGAGAGCAGTTCTTC
TRBV5-1	TRBJ2-7	TRBD1	-	CASSLYSSSGGLYEQYF	TGCGCCAGCAGCTTGTACTCCTCTTCAGGGGGCCTCTACGAGCAGTACTTC
TRBV2	TRBJ2-5	TRBD1	few	CASSGDSLSAQYF	TGTGCCAGCAGTGGGGACAGTCTCTCGGCCCAGTACTTC
TRBV7-8	TRBJ1-6	TRBD1	once	CASSSRDRRGGMSPLHF	TGTGCCAGCAGCTCCCGGGACAGGCGAGGGGGGATGTCACCCCTCCACTTT
TRBV9	TRBJ2-2	-	-	CASSFLSSTNTGELFF	TGTGCCAGCAGCTTTCTTTCCAGTACGAACACCGGGGAGCTGTTTTTT
TRBV7-9	TRBJ2-1	TRBD2	-	CASSSSGGGYNEQFF	TGTGCCAGCAGCTCTAGCGGTGGGGGTTACAATGAGCAGTTCTTC
TRBV28	TRBJ1-5	TRBD1	-	CASSLGGQGSLQPQHF	TGTGCCAGCAGTTTAGGAGGACAGGGGAGCTTACAGCCCCAGCATTTT
TRBV15	TRBJ1-2	-	-	CATSRESGGYGYTF	TGTGCCACCAGCAGAGAATCAGGAGGATATGGCTACACCTTC
TRBV6-5	TRBJ2-3	-	-	CASSYSPGYTDTQYF	TGTGCCAGCAGTTACTCTCCGGGGTACACAGATACGCAGTATTTT
TRBV2	TRBJ1-6	-	-	CAFRVSDSPLHF	TGTGCCTTCCGTGTGTCGGATTCACCCCTCCACTTT
TRBV9	TRBJ2-7	-	-	CASSVDNYEQYF	TGTGCCAGCAGCGTGGACAACTACGAGCAGTACTTC
TRBV5-8	TRBJ1-2	-	-	CASSLGLGF	TGTGCCAGCAGCTTGGGTTTGGGCTTT
TRBV7-3	TRBJ2-1	TRBD2	-	CASSLNPSGSHEQFF	TGTGCCAGCAGCTTAAATCCTAGCGGGAGCCATGAGCAGTTCTTC
TRBV7-9	TRBJ1-5	-	-	CSSSPGGSQHF	TGTTCCAGCAGCCCAGGAGGGTCCCAGCATTTT
TRBV9	TRBJ2-1	-	once	CASSPQVDNEQFF	TGTGCCAGCAGCCCACAGGTTGACAATGAGCAGTTCTTC
TRBV20-1	TRBJ2-1	-	-	CSAGPYAEQFF	TGCAGTGCTGGGCCGTACGCTGAGCAGTTCTTC
TRBV30	TRBJ1-1	-	-	CAWKKDGNMNTEAFF	TGTGCCTGGAAAAAGGACGGGAATATGAACACTGAAGCTTTCTTT
TRBV5-1	TRBJ2-1	-	few	CASHPGDTNNEQFF	TGCGCCAGCCACCCGGGAGACACCAACAATGAGCAGTTCTTC
TRBV6-5	TRBJ1-3	-	-	CASSYSSGGNTIYF	TGTGCCAGCAGTTACTCGTCCGGTGGAAACACCATATATTTT
TRBV27	TRBJ2-5	-	-	CASSLSSVGETQYF	TGTGCCAGCAGTTTATCGAGTGTTGGAGAGACCCAGTACTTC
TRBV19	TRBJ2-3	-	-	CATALEDFTDTQYF	TGTGCCACCGCGCTAGAGGATTTCACAGATACGCAGTATTTT
TRBV29-1	TRBJ2-6	-	-	CSVGRDSGANVLTF	TGCAGCGTTGGACGGGACTCTGGGGCCAACGTCCTGACTTTC
TRBV11-3	TRBJ2-3	-	-	CASSSFEDREDTQYF	TGTGCCAGCAGCTCCTTTGAGGATCGAGAAGATACGCAGTATTTT
TRBV11-2	TRBJ2-1	-	-	CASSLVLSYNEQFF	TGTGCCAGCAGCTTAGTACTGTCCTACAATGAGCAGTTCTTC
TRBV7-9	TRBJ1-5	TRBD1	-	CASSLTGVNQPQHF	TGTGCCAGCAGCTTGACAGGGGTCAATCAGCCCCAGCATTTT